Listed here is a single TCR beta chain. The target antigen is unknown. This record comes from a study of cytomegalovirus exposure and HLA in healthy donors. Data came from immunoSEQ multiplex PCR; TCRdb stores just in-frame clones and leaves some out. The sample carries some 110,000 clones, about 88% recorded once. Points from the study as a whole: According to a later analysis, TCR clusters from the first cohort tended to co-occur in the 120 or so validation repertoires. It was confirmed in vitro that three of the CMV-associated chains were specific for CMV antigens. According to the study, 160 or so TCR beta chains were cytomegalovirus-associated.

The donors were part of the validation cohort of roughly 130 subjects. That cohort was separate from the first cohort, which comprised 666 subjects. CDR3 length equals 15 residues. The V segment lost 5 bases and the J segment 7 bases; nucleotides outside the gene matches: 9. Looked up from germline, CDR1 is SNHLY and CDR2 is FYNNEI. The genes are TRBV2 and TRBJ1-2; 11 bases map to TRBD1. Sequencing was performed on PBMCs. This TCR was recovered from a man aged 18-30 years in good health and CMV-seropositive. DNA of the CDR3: TGTGCCAGCAGTATTACCGGGACAGGGGGTTCTGGCTACACCTTC. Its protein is CASSITGTGGSGYTF.